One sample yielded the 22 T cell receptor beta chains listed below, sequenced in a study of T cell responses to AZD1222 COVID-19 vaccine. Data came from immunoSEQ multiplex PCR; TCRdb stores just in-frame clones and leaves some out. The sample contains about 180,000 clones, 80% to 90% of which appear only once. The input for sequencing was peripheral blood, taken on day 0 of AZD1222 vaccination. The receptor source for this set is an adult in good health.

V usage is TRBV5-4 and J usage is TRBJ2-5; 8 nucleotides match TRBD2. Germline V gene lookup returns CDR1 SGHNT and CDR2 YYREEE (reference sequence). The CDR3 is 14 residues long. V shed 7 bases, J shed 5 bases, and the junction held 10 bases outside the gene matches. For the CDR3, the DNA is TGTGCCAGCTGGCGTCCCGGGAGGGAGGAGACCCAGTACTTC. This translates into CASWRPGREETQYF.

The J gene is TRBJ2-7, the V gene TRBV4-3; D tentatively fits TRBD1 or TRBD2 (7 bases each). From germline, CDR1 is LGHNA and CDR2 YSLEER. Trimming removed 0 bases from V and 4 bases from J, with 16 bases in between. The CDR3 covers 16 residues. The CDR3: CASSQDTTGRGYEQYF. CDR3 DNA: TGCGCCAGCAGCCAAGATACGACAGGGAGGGGATACGAGCAGTACTTC.

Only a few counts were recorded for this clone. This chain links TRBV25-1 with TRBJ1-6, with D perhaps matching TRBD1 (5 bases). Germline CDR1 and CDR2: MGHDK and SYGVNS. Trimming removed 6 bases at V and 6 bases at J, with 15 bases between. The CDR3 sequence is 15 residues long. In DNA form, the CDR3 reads TGTGCCAGCAGGGGTGACAGTACCATTAATTCACCCCTCCACTTT. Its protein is CASRGDSTINSPLHF.

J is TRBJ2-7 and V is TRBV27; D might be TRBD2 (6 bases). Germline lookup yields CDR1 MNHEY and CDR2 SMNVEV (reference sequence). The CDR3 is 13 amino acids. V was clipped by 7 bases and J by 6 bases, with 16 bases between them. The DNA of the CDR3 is TGTGCCAGCAAGCCGGGACTTGCCCTCGAGCAGTACTTC. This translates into CASKPGLALEQYF.

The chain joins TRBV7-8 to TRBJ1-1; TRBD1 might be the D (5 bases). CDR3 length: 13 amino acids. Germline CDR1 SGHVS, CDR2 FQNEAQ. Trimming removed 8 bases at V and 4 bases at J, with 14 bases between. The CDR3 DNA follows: TGTGCCAGCGCTTTGGGGGGGGGCACTGAAGCTTTCTTT. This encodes CASALGGGTEAFF.

The CDR3 sequence is CAWRPRGRETQYF. CDR3 sequence (DNA): TGTGCCTGGAGGCCTCGGGGGCGAGAGACCCAGTACTTC. The J gene is TRBJ2-5, the V gene TRBV30; tentatively, D is TRBD1 or TRBD2 (6 bases each). Germline CDR1 reads GTSNPN; CDR2 reads SVGIG (reference sequence). There are 13 residues in the CDR3. The V gene lost 3 bases and the J gene lost 4 bases, with 12 bases spanning the gap.

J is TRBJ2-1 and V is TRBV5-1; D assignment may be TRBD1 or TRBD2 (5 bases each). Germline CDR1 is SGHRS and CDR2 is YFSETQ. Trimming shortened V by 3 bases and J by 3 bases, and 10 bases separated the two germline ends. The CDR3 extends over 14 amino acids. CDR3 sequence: CASSSGTRYNEQFF. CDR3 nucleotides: TGCGCCAGCAGCTCGGGGACCCGCTACAATGAGCAGTTCTTC.

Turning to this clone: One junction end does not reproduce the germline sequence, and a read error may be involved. CDR3 amino acids: CASSYGMLGRNTEAFF. The DNA of the CDR3 is TGTGCCAGTAGTTACGGGATGCTCGGCAGGAACACTGAAGCTTTCTTT. The gene calls are TRBV6-2 or TRBV6-3 and TRBJ1-1; D unresolved. The germline CDR1 and CDR2 sequences are MNHEY and SVGEGT. The CDR3 has 16 residues.

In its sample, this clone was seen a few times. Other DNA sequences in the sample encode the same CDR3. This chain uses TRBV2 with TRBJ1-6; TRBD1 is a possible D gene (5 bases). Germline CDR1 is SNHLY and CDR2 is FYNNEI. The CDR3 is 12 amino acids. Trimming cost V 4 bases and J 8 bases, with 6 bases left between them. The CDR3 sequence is CASSGDYSPLHF. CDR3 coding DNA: TGTGCCAGCAGTGGGGACTATTCACCCCTCCACTTT.

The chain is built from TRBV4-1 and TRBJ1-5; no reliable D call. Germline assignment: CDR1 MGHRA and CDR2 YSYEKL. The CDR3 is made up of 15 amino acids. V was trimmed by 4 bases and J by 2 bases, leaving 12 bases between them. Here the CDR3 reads CASSRTGMGNQPQHF. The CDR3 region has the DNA TGCGCCAGCAGCCGTACGGGGATGGGCAATCAGCCCCAGCATTTT.

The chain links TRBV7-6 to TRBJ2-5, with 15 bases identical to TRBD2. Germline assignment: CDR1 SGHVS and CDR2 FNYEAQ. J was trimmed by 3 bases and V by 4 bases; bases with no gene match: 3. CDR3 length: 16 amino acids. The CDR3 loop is CASSWTSGGAEETQYF. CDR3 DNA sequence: TGTGCCAGCAGCTGGACTAGCGGGGGGGCGGAAGAGACCCAGTACTTC.

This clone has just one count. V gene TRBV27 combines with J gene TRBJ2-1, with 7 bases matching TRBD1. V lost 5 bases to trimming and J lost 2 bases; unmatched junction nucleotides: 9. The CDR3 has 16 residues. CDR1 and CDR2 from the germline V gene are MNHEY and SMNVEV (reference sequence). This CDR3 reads CASSTPAGTAYNEQFF. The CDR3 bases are TGTGCCAGCAGTACCCCTGCCGGGACAGCCTACAATGAGCAGTTCTTC.

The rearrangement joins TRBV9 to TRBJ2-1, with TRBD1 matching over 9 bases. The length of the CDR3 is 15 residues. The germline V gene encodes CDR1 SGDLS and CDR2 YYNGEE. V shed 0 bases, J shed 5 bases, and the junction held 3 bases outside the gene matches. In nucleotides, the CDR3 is TGTGCCAGCAGCGTAGCGGGACAGGGAGACAATGAGCAGTTCTTC. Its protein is CASSVAGQGDNEQFF.

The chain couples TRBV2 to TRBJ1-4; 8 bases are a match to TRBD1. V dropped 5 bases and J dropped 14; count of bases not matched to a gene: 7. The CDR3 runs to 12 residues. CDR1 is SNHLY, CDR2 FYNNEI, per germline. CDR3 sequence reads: CASSSTGAMLFF. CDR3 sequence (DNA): TGTGCCAGCAGTTCGACAGGGGCCATGCTGTTTTTT.

The CDR3 DNA follows: TGTGCCAGCAGTGAAAAACTAGCGGGACCCCTGGGCACAGATACGCAGTATTTT. Encoded protein: CASSEKLAGPLGTDTQYF. This chain uses TRBV2 with TRBJ2-3; 10 nucleotides agree with TRBD2. Germline CDR1 SNHLY, CDR2 FYNNEI. The CDR3 is 18 amino acids. Unmatched junction bases numbered 9, after V lost 2 bases and J lost 1 base.

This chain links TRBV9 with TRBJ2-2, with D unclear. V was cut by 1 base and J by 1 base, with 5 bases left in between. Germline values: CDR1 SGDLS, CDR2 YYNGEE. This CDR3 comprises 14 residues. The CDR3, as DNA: TGTGCCAGCAGCGTATGGGGGAACACCGGGGAGCTGTTTTTT. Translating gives CASSVWGNTGELFF.

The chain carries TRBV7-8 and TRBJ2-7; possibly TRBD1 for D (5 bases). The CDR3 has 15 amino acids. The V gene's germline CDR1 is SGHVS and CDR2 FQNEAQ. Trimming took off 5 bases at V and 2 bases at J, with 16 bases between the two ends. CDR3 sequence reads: CASSPARVRAYEQYF. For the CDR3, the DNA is TGTGCCAGCAGCCCTGCTCGTGTCAGGGCCTACGAGCAGTACTTC.

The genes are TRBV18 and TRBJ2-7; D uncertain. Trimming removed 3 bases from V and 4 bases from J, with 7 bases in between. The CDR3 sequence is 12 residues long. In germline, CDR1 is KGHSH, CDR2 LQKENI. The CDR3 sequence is CASSPLEYEQYF. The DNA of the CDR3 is TGTGCCAGCTCACCTTTGGAGTACGAGCAGTACTTC.

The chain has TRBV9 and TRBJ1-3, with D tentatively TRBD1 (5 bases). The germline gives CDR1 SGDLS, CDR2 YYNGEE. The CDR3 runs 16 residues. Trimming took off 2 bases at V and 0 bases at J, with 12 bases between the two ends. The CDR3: CASSVGRATSGNTIYF. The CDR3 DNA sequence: TGTGCCAGCAGCGTGGGCAGGGCGACCTCTGGAAACACCATATATTTT.

CDR3 amino acids: CASSLGSDTQYF. The CDR3 DNA is TGTGCCAGCAGCTTGGGTTCAGATACGCAGTATTTT. The gene calls are TRBV5-4 and TRBJ2-3; D gene ambiguous. The length of the CDR3 is 12 residues. Germline V lookup: CDR1 SGHNT, CDR2 YYREEE (reference sequence). The V end lost 0 bases, the J end lost 4 bases, and 3 bases lay between the germline ends.

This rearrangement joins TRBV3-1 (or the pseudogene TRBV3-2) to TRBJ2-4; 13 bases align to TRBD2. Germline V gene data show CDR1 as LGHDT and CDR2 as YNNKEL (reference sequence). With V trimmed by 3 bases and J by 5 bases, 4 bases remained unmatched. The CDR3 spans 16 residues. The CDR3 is CASSHTSGGAENIQYF. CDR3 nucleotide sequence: TGTGCCAGCAGCCACACTAGCGGGGGGGCCGAAAACATTCAGTACTTC.

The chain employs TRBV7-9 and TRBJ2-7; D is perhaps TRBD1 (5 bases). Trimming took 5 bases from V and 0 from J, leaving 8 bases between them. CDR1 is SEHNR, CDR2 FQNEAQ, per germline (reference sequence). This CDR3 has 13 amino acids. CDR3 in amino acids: CASSQDISYEQYV. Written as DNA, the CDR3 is TGTGCCAGCAGCCAGGACATCTCCTACGAGCAGTACGTC.